The 20 T cell receptor beta chains listed next were all sequenced from one sample in a study of T cells in Graves' hyperthyroidism and ophthalmopathy. The CDR3 regions of TCR beta were amplified from RNA transcripts. TCR CDR3 underwent first-round RT-PCR with the HTBI primer set. TCRdb called the multiplex PCR reads again in MiXCR, with one record for every CDR3 protein. The sample shows about 560,000 distinct CDR3 sequences, 16% of them seen only once. The source material was blood. These receptors came from a young woman with Graves' hyperthyroidism.

This clonotype was counted ten times or more. This sequence joins TRBV24-1 and TRBJ2-5; TRBD2 matches 7 bases. The CDR3 extends over 17 amino acids. Unmatched junction bases numbered 11, after V lost 4 bases and J lost 1 base. Germline V gene lookup returns CDR1 KGHDR and CDR2 SFDVKD. In nucleotides, the CDR3 is TGTGCCACCAGTGACACGTCCCAACTAGCGTTCCAAGAGACCCAGTACTTC. It yields the protein CATSDTSQLAFQETQYF.

The chain recombines TRBV19 with TRBJ2-7; TRBD1 aligns across 9 bases. The junction had 5 bases not matched to a gene; V was cut back by 5 bases and J by 3 bases. This CDR3 has 14 residues. The germline gives CDR1 LNHDA, CDR2 SQIVND (reference sequence). The CDR3, as DNA: TGTGCCAGTAGTCGACAGGGGGGAGGCTACGAGCAGTACTTC. Translated: CASSRQGGGYEQYF.

The V gene is TRBV11-2, the J gene TRBJ2-1; no reliable D call. Per germline, CDR1 SGHAT and CDR2 FQNNGV. The CDR3 spans 11 residues. The V end lost 9 bases, the J end lost 9 bases, and 12 bases lay between the germline ends. The CDR3: CARWRTGEQFF. The CDR3 DNA follows: TGTGCCAGATGGCGTACGGGTGAGCAGTTCTTC.

This clonotype occurred many times. The J gene is TRBJ2-7, the V gene TRBV3-1; D gene unclear. The CDR3 has 11 amino acids. Germline CDR1 and CDR2: LGHDT and YNNKEL (reference sequence). V was cut by 8 bases and J by 3 bases, with 8 bases left in between. CDR3 loop: CASGGYYEQYF. DNA of the CDR3: TGTGCCAGCGGTGGCTACTACGAGCAGTACTTC.

Ten or more counts support this clonotype. The chain uses TRBV2 and TRBJ1-6, with D uncertain. In germline, CDR1 is SNHLY, CDR2 FYNNEI. V shed 3 bases and J shed 12 bases, with 6 bases lying between them. The CDR3 length is 11 residues. CDR3 amino acids: CASSEWRPLHF. The CDR3 nucleotides are TGTGCCAGCAGTGAGTGGAGACCCCTCCACTTT.

This clonotype was seen at least ten times. The chain has TRBV7-8 and TRBJ1-1; D is unresolved. V was cut by 2 bases and J by 0 bases, with 10 bases left in between. The V gene's germline CDR1 is SGHVS and CDR2 FQNEAQ. The CDR3 covers 15 residues. CDR3 coding DNA: TGTGCCAGCAGCTTATTAGCAGGAATGAACACTGAAGCTTTCTTT. Protein sequence: CASSLLAGMNTEAFF.

The chain recombines TRBV15 with TRBJ1-5; unclear D gene. The CDR3 contains 13 residues. Germline CDR1 reads LNHNV; CDR2 reads YYDKDF (reference sequence). Trimming stripped 0 bases from V and 5 bases from J, with 5 bases between. The DNA for the CDR3 is TGTGCCACCAGCAGAGATTTGGATCAGCCCCAGCATTTT. Translation gives CATSRDLDQPQHF.

This clonotype occurred many times. V and J are TRBV7-9 and TRBJ2-3; D is unclear. The CDR3 is 14 residues long. Trimming removed 0 bases at V and 2 bases at J, with 6 bases between. Germline lookup yields CDR1 SEHNR and CDR2 FQNEAQ (reference sequence). This CDR3 is CASSLAKSTDTQYF. The CDR3 DNA reads as TGTGCCAGCAGCTTAGCAAAGTCCACAGATACGCAGTATTTT.

This clonotype has a handful of counts. The CDR3 nucleotides are TGTGCCAGCAGTTACCGTCCAGCGCGGAGAGGTGGTGAGCAGTTCTTC. This translates into CASSYRPARRGGEQFF. The chain combines TRBV6-6 with TRBJ2-1, with D unresolved. Germline V gene lookup returns CDR1 MNHNY and CDR2 SVGAGI (reference sequence). V was pared by 2 bases and J by 9 bases, with 20 bases between. The CDR3 has 16 residues.

CDR3 sequence: CASSQTNKGQMGQFF. Here the CDR3 DNA reads TGTGCCAGTAGTCAAACCAACAAGGGGCAGATGGGGCAGTTCTTC. This rearrangement joins TRBV19 to TRBJ2-1, with a tentative D call TRBD1 (5 bases). V gave up 5 bases and J gave up 12 bases, with 23 bases separating them. Germline V gene data show CDR1 as LNHDA and CDR2 as SQIVND (reference sequence). The CDR3 spans 15 residues.

This clonotype was recorded at least ten times. This sequence joins TRBV30 and TRBJ1-1; D gene ambiguous. V was trimmed by 0 bases and J by 8 bases, leaving 13 bases between them. The germline V gene has CDR1 GTSNPN and CDR2 SVGIG (reference sequence). The CDR3 sequence is 13 residues long. The CDR3 spells CAWSVLASSEAFF. CDR3 in DNA: TGTGCCTGGAGTGTTCTCGCGTCTTCAGAAGCTTTCTTT.

This clonotype has just a few counts. V usage is TRBV19 and J usage is TRBJ2-5, with 12 bases aligning to TRBD2. The CDR3 is made up of 14 amino acids. V shed 7 bases and J 3 bases; nucleotides not matched to a gene: 3. Germline V gene data show CDR1 as LNHDA and CDR2 as SQIVND (reference sequence). CDR3 bases: TGTGCCAGTATACGGACTAGCGGGGAAGAGACCCAGTACTTC. It specifies CASIRTSGEETQYF.

This clonotype appeared many times. The rearrangement uses TRBV27 and TRBJ2-3; D call uncertain. Germline assignment: CDR1 MNHEY and CDR2 SMNVEV (reference sequence). This CDR3 is built from 14 residues. V lost 5 bases and J 0 bases, leaving 9 bases between the germline ends. The CDR3 DNA reads TGTGCCAGCAGTCCCCCTTGGAGCACAGATACGCAGTATTTT. Its protein is CASSPPWSTDTQYF.

This clonotype was observed at least ten times. The chain is built from TRBV7-8 and TRBJ2-1, with D tentatively TRBD1 (6 bases). The V gene's germline CDR1 is SGHVS and CDR2 FQNEAQ. V was cut by 2 bases and J by 9 bases, with 11 bases left in between. The CDR3 length is 13 residues. CDR3 amino acids: CASSLMGASEQFF. The CDR3 DNA follows: TGTGCCAGCAGCTTAATGGGGGCAAGTGAGCAGTTCTTC.

This clonotype has a count of ten or more. The rearrangement joins TRBV7-2 to TRBJ2-7; either TRBD1 or TRBD2 may supply D (5 bases each). Trimming shortened V by 3 bases and J by 3 bases, and 12 bases separated the two germline ends. The CDR3 covers 14 residues. The germline CDR1 and CDR2 sequences are SGHTA and FQGNSA. The DNA of the CDR3 is TGTGCCAGCAGCTTCTGGGGGTTGGGCTACGAGCAGTACTTC. Translation gives CASSFWGLGYEQYF.

This clonotype was seen ten or more times. The chain links TRBV20-1 to TRBJ1-2; 9 bases map to TRBD1. V lost 6 bases and J lost 5; bases outside the gene matches: 7. CDR1 and CDR2 (germline): DFQATT, SNEGSKA (reference sequence). The CDR3 loop spans 13 amino acids. This chain's CDR3 is CSASRDREYGYTF. CDR3 DNA: TGCAGTGCGAGCCGGGACAGGGAATATGGCTACACCTTC.

This clonotype was observed many times. The rearrangement links TRBV6-1 to TRBJ2-5, with a weak D call TRBD2 (6 bases). This CDR3 region has 15 residues. V dropped 5 bases and J dropped 5 bases, with 18 bases sitting between them. Germline V gene data show CDR1 as MNHNS and CDR2 as SASEGT. The CDR3 loop is CASSYFNLAWETQYF. DNA for the CDR3: TGTGCCAGCAGTTACTTTAATCTAGCGTGGGAGACCCAGTACTTC.

The rearrangement joins TRBV6-1 to TRBJ2-2; D remains unclear. Germline CDR1 is MNHNS and CDR2 is SASEGT. Trimming stripped 7 bases from V and 0 bases from J, with 6 bases between. The CDR3 totals 13 residues. In nucleotides, the CDR3 is TGTGCCAGCATGCATCCGAACACCGGGGAGCTGTTTTTT. Its protein product is CASMHPNTGELFF.

This clonotype appeared a few times. The V and J genes are TRBV27 and TRBJ1-5; maybe TRBD1 (6 bases). In germline, CDR1 is MNHEY, CDR2 SMNVEV (reference sequence). This CDR3 has 14 residues. The V end was cut by 3 bases, the J end by 5 bases, with 11 bases between. The CDR3 is CASSFRGKDQPQHF. Written as DNA, the CDR3 is TGTGCCAGCAGTTTTAGGGGGAAGGATCAGCCCCAGCATTTT.

This clonotype was counted at least ten times. The rearrangement links TRBV6-1 to TRBJ2-5; 8 bases are shared with TRBD1. The J segment lost 5 bases and the V segment lost 8 bases, leaving 10 bases of the junction unmatched. Germline V lookup: CDR1 MNHNS, CDR2 SASEGT. The CDR3 has 14 amino acids. CDR3 DNA: TGTGCCAGCTGGCCCGACAGGGGAGGCGAGACCCAGTACTTC. The encoded protein is CASWPDRGGETQYF.